This TCR beta chain stems from a study of CD8+ T cells in alopecia areata. Overall study results and limits: In lesional scalp, particularly from alopecia totalis/universalis, clonality was higher than in normal scalp.

The CDR3 consists of 17 residues. The germline gives CDR1 LGHNA, CDR2 YSLEER. The J segment lost 2 bases and the V segment lost 2 bases, leaving 8 bases of the junction unmatched. cDNA prepared by RNA extraction and subsequent reverse transcription served as the template for sequencing. Generated by immunoSEQ multiplex PCR, the TCRdb table keeps only in-frame clones and is missing some. The repertoire holds some 100,000 clones, approximately 59% seen once, with under 35% in the top ten. As for treatment: oral pan-JAK inhibitor, 5-10 mg twice daily. As to this clone: Its antigen is as yet unknown.

The TCR originated in a human donor with alopecia areata. The V call is TRBV4-3, the J call TRBJ2-1, with 8 bases lining up with TRBD2. Source: CD8+ T cells sorted from blood, taken at week 4, from a patient treated with tofacitinib. As DNA, the CDR3 is TGCGCCAGCAGCCAACCAGCCGGGGGGGCCACCTACAATGAGCAGTTCTTC. Translation: CASSQPAGGATYNEQFF.